The present T cell receptor (beta chain) was sequenced within a study of cytomegalovirus exposure and HLA in healthy donors. Study information: Early on, a data release was issued that held roughly 80 million unique TCRs from HLA-typed donors.

Notes on this clone: Antigen unknown.

Trimming shortened V by 0 bases and J by 10 bases, and 5 bases separated the two germline ends. The CDR3 runs 12 residues. Per the germline V gene, CDR1 is SGDLS and CDR2 is YYNGEE. Findings and caveats of the study: Usually a TCR sequence was rare, but some public TCRs were found in many donors. The study listed under 200 cytomegalovirus-associated TCR beta chains. Several V segments, TRBV6-2 and TRBV6-3 among them, could not be told apart and were dropped.

13 Jbeta primers and 60 Vbeta primers were used for the PCR. TCRdb's table, derived via immunoSEQ multiplex PCR, lists solely in-frame clones and lacks some. Seen here are approximately 150,000 clones, 60% to 80% observed once, and the top ten hold 1.5% to 2%. The sequence was obtained from a woman younger than 45 in good health and CMV-seronegative. The chain joins TRBV9 to TRBJ1-6; D call uncertain. Source material: PBMCs. CDR3 protein: CASSVGGSPLHF. CDR3 bases: TGTGCCAGCAGCGTAGGAGGGTCACCCCTCCACTTT. Full variable domain (missing parts from reference TRBV9 and TRBJ1-6): DSGVTQTPKHLITATGQRVTLRCSPRSGDLSVYWYQQSLDQGLQFLIQYYNGEERAKGNILERFSAQQFPDLHSELNLSSLELGDSALYFCASSVGGSPLHFGNGTRLTVT.